This entry features one TCR beta chain sequence. The sample is drawn from a study of monozygotic twins with inflammatory bowel disease. Reprocessing the 5' RACE reads, TCRdb reports a single entry for every CDR3 protein and omits DNA. The repertoire shows 420,000 or so distinct CDR3 sequences; the top ten hold approximately 2.3%. This receptor was obtained from a human donor with ulcerative colitis or Crohn's disease, or a healthy co-twin of an affected twin (not recorded which). The source material was blood.

The CDR3 sequence: CASSLRGRLQNIQYF. The rearrangement links TRBV12-3 or TRBV12-4 to TRBJ2-4; as DNA is missing, the TRBD2 call by TCRdb cannot be tested. The CDR3 is made up of 15 amino acids.